The sequence of this TCR beta chain was determined in a study of relationships among human T cell subsets. The T cell receptor alpha and beta CDR3 regions were amplified from mRNA by semiquantitative ARM-PCR. Exponential amplification used communal superprimers after tagged nested gene-specific primers in ARM-PCR. TCRdb reprocessed the multiplex PCR reads via MiXCR and lists one record per CDR3 protein. The table lists fewer than 18,000 distinct CDR3 sequences, less than 80% of them singletons. Concerning this clonotype itself: Its target is not known.

Study observations and caveats: T cell counts were not recorded for two pan T samples processed alongside pan B cells. Th1, Th2 and regulatory T cells shared many CDR3 sequences.

Germline V gene lookup returns CDR1 SGHRS and CDR2 YFSETQ. This CDR3 region has 10 residues. Deletions cut 7 bases from V and 8 bases from J, with 7 bases between. The sequence was obtained from a middle-aged man in good health. What was sequenced was total T cells sorted from blood. The rearrangement uses TRBV5-1 and TRBJ1-5; no clear D. CDR3 sequence (DNA): TGCGCCAGCCGTGAAAAGCCCCAGCATTTT. This translates into CASREKPQHF.